This T cell receptor beta chain is from a study of T-cell reconstitution after alpha-beta-depleted transplantation in children. Library preparation (for TCRbeta) was performed with unique molecular identifiers. TCRdb re-called the PCR reads with MiXCR, one entry per CDR3 protein. The sample gives 600,000 or so distinct CDR3 sequences, approximately 22% of which show up once; 14% is in the top ten. The CDR3 totals 15 residues. The V end lost 5 bases, the J end lost 4 bases, and 18 bases lay between the germline ends. Germline V gene lookup returns CDR1 KGHSH and CDR2 LQKENI. V and J are TRBV18 and TRBJ2-7; D may be TRBD2 (6 bases). Specimen: PBMCs, mostly from graft donor cells, collected 360 days after TCRalphabeta/CD19-depleted stem cell transplant. The clonotype comes from a boy younger than two who had a stem cell transplant for acute myeloid leukemia, so the T cells may come from the graft donor. CDR3 region: CASSTRTTSPYEQYF. CDR3 coding DNA: TGTGCCAGCTCAACCCGGACTACCTCCCCTTACGAGCAGTACTTC. Full variable domain (rest looked up from reference TRBV18 and TRBJ2-7): NAGVMQNPRHLVRRRGQEARLRCSPMKGHSHVYWYRQLPEEGLKFMVYLQKENIIDESGMPKERFSAEFPKEGPSILRIQQVVRGDSAAYFCASSTRTTSPYEQYFGPGTRLTVT.